The clone carrying this T cell receptor beta chain occurred once. Germline values: CDR1 LNHNV, CDR2 YYDKDF (reference sequence). Trimming shortened V by 7 bases and J by 2 bases, and 14 bases separated the two germline ends. The CDR3 length is 14 residues. This specimen comes from a study of blood T cell repertoires in COVID-19. As for the study in general: Researchers got acute and convalescent COVID-19 samples from the United States, Italy and Spain. T cells, B-cell-depleted T cells, or PBMCs supplied cDNA or gDNA.

As processed by the authors: Amplifying reference gene primers gave estimates of nucleated cell counts. TCRdb's table, derived via immunoSEQ multiplex PCR, lists solely in-frame clones and lacks some. V, J and clone size were drawn from that table, and D and trimming were deduced from the DNA. The sample carries approximately 260,000 clones, over 75% recorded once. Sequenced input: peripheral blood. The clonotype was recovered from a human donor in a cohort sampled during active COVID-19. The V and J genes are TRBV15 and TRBJ2-5; D perhaps matches TRBD2 (5 bases). The CDR3 loop reads CATNPSREQETQYF. CDR3 DNA: TGTGCCACCAACCCTTCTAGGGAGCAAGAGACCCAGTACTTC.